These 29 T cell receptor beta chains originate from one sample sequenced in a study of T cells after yellow fever vaccination. TCRdb re-analysed the 5' RACE reads in MiXCR, keeping a single row per CDR3 protein. The sample has 170,000 or so distinct CDR3 sequences, about 6% seen once; the top ten hold nearly 3%. Here the sequenced sample was CD4+ T cells sorted from PBMCs, taken on the day of the first yellow fever vaccination. The origin of the receptors is a man between 18 and 29 years old who received the YFV17D yellow fever vaccine.

This sequence joins TRBV6-2 or TRBV6-3 and TRBJ2-1; D is perhaps TRBD2 (5 bases). From germline, CDR1 is MNHEY and CDR2 SVGEGT. The germline V and J ends were trimmed by 6 bases and 0 bases, with 18 bases remaining between them. The CDR3 contains 17 residues. CDR3 nucleotide sequence: TGTGCCAGCAGCCTCCTTCGGGGTGCAAGCTCCTACAATGAGCAGTTCTTC. It codes for CASSLLRGASSYNEQFF.

The sample holds many counts of this clonotype. V and J are TRBV29-1 and TRBJ1-1; perhaps TRBD1 as D (5 bases). Germline V gene data show CDR1 as SQVTM and CDR2 as ANQGSEA. Trimming left V 6 bases short and J 1 base short, with 12 bases between. The CDR3 sequence is 13 residues long. As DNA, the CDR3 is TGCAGCGTCTCCAGACAGTGGAACACTGAAGCTTTCTTT. As protein: CSVSRQWNTEAFF.

This clonotype was detected ten times or more. The chain couples TRBV4-1 to TRBJ2-4; 7 bases fit TRBD2. Germline CDR1 reads MGHRA; CDR2 reads YSYEKL. CDR3 length equals 15 residues. J lost 3 bases, V lost 4 bases, and 6 bases had no gene match. CDR3 nucleotide sequence: TGCGCCAGCAGCCTCGGGGGGTTAGTCAAAAACATTCAGTACTTC. Its protein product is CASSLGGLVKNIQYF.

The table lists this clonotype with many counts. V gene TRBV9 combines with J gene TRBJ2-1; unclear D gene. This CDR3 is 12 amino acids long. Deletions cut 0 bases from V and 4 bases from J, with 2 bases between. In germline, CDR1 is SGDLS, CDR2 YYNGEE. This CDR3 reads CASSVVYNEQFF. Written as DNA, the CDR3 is TGTGCCAGCAGCGTAGTGTACAATGAGCAGTTCTTC.

The chain carries TRBV5-1 and TRBJ2-7; 7 nucleotides line up with TRBD1. This CDR3 spans 14 amino acids. Germline CDR1 and CDR2: SGHRS and YFSETQ. V gave up 0 bases and J gave up 6 bases; unmatched junction bases: 6. CDR3 DNA: TGCGCCAGCAGCTTGGGGACAGGTCCTGGCGAGCAGTACGTC. This codes for CASSLGTGPGEQYV.

The CDR3 reads CASSEGPSLRGYTF. In DNA form, the CDR3 reads TGTGCCAGCAGTGAGGGACCTTCTTTGAGAGGCTACACCTTC. The chain carries TRBV12-3 or TRBV12-4 and TRBJ1-2; a weak D match, TRBD1 (5 bases). Trimming shortened V by 5 bases and J by 8 bases, and 18 bases separated the two germline ends. The CDR3 totals 14 residues.

The gene calls are TRBV18 and TRBJ2-4; 9 bases fit TRBD1. The length of the CDR3 is 14 residues. Germline CDR1 and CDR2: KGHSH and LQKENI. Trimming at V came to 5 bases and at J to 9 bases, leaving 8 bases not matched to a gene. The CDR3 DNA is TGTGCCAGCTCAACTGAACAGGGGGCAGGCATTCAGTACTTC. Translation gives CASSTEQGAGIQYF.

The chain recombines TRBV20-1 with TRBJ2-1, with D hard to call. The CDR3 is 12 residues long. Trimming took 2 bases from V and 10 from J, leaving 12 bases between them. The germline V gene encodes CDR1 DFQATT and CDR2 SNEGSKA (reference sequence). CDR3 DNA sequence: TGCAGTGCTAGAATCTCCCTAAGCGAGCAGTTCTTC. This gives the protein CSARISLSEQFF.

This clonotype has at least ten counts. The chain joins TRBV10-3 to TRBJ2-7, with 11 bases that match TRBD1. The CDR3 covers 13 residues. V was pared by 7 bases and J by 6 bases, with 5 bases of the junction left unmatched. Germline V gene sequence: CDR1 ENHRY, CDR2 SYGVKD. CDR3 DNA sequence: TGTGCCATCAAAGGACAGGGGGCAGGCGAGCAGTACTTC. Its translation is CAIKGQGAGEQYF.

This chain links TRBV28 with TRBJ1-6; D remains ambiguous. The germline V gene has CDR1 MDHEN and CDR2 SYDVKM. This CDR3 region has 14 residues. Trimming shortened V by 11 bases and J by 6 bases, and 17 bases separated the two germline ends. CDR3 bases: TGTGCCGGCTGCGATACGGGGAGTAATTCACCCCTCCACTTT. This encodes CAGCDTGSNSPLHF.

This clonotype was seen a few times. This rearrangement joins TRBV7-3 to TRBJ1-5, with D perhaps matching TRBD1 (5 bases). This CDR3 is 13 amino acids long. The germline V and J ends were trimmed by 0 bases and 7 bases, with 7 bases remaining between them. CDR1 is SGHTA, CDR2 FQGTGA, per germline. Written as DNA, the CDR3 is TGTGCCAGCAGCTTAACCGGGGACCAGCCCCAGCATTTT. This codes for CASSLTGDQPQHF.

This clonotype turned up a few times. The chain joins TRBV5-1 to TRBJ1-2, with 10 bases that match TRBD1. The V segment lost 3 bases and the J segment 6 bases; nucleotides outside the gene matches: 8. CDR1 and CDR2 from the germline V gene are SGHRS and YFSETQ. The length of the CDR3 is 15 residues. The CDR3 nucleotides are TGCGCCAGCAGCTGGATTCCGGGACAGGGGAATGGCTACACCTTC. The encoded protein is CASSWIPGQGNGYTF. Drawing the rest from reference TRBV5-1 and TRBJ1-2, the complete variable domain is KAGVTQTPRYLIKTRGQQVTLSCSPISGHRSVSWYQQTPGQGLQFLFEYFSETQRNKGNFPGRFSGRQFSNSRSEMNVSTLELGDSALYLCASSWIPGQGNGYTFGSGTRLTVV.

In its sample, this clonotype was seen many times. This chain connects TRBV4-1 to TRBJ2-1, with 7 bases fitting TRBD2. CDR1 and CDR2 (germline): MGHRA, YSYEKL. The CDR3 totals 17 residues. V shed 1 base, J shed 10 bases, and the junction held 16 bases outside the gene matches. DNA for the CDR3: TGCGCCAGCAGCCAAGGAAGGCGGGAGATCGGACTTCCCGAGCAGTTCTTC. As protein: CASSQGRREIGLPEQFF.

This clonotype was seen at least ten times. The chain carries TRBV5-1 and TRBJ2-5; tentative D call: TRBD2 (7 bases). The ends were cut back, 3 bases at V and 5 bases at J, with 14 bases in the middle. The CDR3 loop spans 14 amino acids. CDR1 is SGHRS, CDR2 YFSETQ, per germline. In nucleotides, the CDR3 is TGCGCCAGCAGCTCCTACGGGGGGCCTGAGACCCAGTACTTC. Protein: CASSSYGGPETQYF.

This clonotype was recorded at least ten times. The V call is TRBV5-4, the J call TRBJ2-7; D remains unclear. Germline CDR1 reads SGHNT; CDR2 reads YYREEE (reference sequence). V was clipped by 2 bases and J by 3 bases, with 6 bases between them. The CDR3 runs to 12 residues. In DNA, the CDR3 is TGTGCCAGCAGCTTTTTGAGCTACGAGCAGTACTTC. Protein sequence: CASSFLSYEQYF.

This chain uses TRBV18 with TRBJ2-3; D is perhaps TRBD2 (7 bases). V lost 6 bases and J lost 2, with 12 bases in between. The CDR3 runs to 14 residues. Germline assignment: CDR1 KGHSH and CDR2 LQKENI. As DNA, the CDR3 is TGTGCCAGCTCCCCTGCGGGGGCCACAGATACGCAGTATTTT. Translating gives CASSPAGATDTQYF.

At least ten counts were recorded for this clonotype. V usage is TRBV7-9 and J usage is TRBJ1-6; D is ambiguous. CDR1 and CDR2 from the germline V gene are SEHNR and FQNEAQ (reference sequence). This CDR3 has 15 amino acids. The V end was cut by 1 base, the J end by 8 bases, with 12 bases between. CDR3 DNA sequence: TGTGCCAGCAGCTTAGGAAGGCCGTGGCATTCACCCCTCCACTTT. It specifies CASSLGRPWHSPLHF.

The chain is built from TRBV4-2 and TRBJ2-3; perhaps TRBD2 as D (5 bases). The CDR3 sequence is 14 residues long. The V gene lost 4 bases and the J gene lost 8 bases, with 16 bases spanning the gap. CDR1 is LGHNA and CDR2 is YNFKEQ in the germline V gene. CDR3 DNA: TGTGCCAGCAGCCTTGATTGGGCAGAGGGTACGCAGTATTTT. Its translation: CASSLDWAEGTQYF.

The gene calls are TRBV19 and TRBJ2-5; no firm D call. Trimming cost V 4 bases and J 5 bases, with 11 bases left between them. CDR3 length equals 13 residues. In germline, CDR1 is LNHDA, CDR2 SQIVND (reference sequence). CDR3 region: CASSNKAAETQYF. DNA of the CDR3: TGTGCCAGTAGTAACAAAGCCGCGGAGACCCAGTACTTC.

This clonotype was detected only a few times. The chain links TRBV15 to TRBJ2-5; the D is unclear. The CDR3 sequence is 12 residues long. Trimming took 1 base from V and 4 from J, leaving 4 bases between them. Germline loops: CDR1 LNHNV, CDR2 YYDKDF (reference sequence). CDR3 nucleotides: TGTGCCACCAGCAGAGGTGCAGAGACCCAGTACTTC. Translation: CATSRGAETQYF.

The V gene is TRBV18, the J gene TRBJ2-7; possibly TRBD2 for D (6 bases). The CDR3 has 13 residues. Trimming took 9 bases from V and 2 from J, leaving 14 bases between them. Germline V gene lookup returns CDR1 KGHSH and CDR2 LQKENI. This CDR3 is CASQAGTPYEQYF. In DNA, the CDR3 is TGTGCCAGTCAGGCAGGGACTCCCTACGAGCAGTACTTC.

In its sample, this clonotype was seen many times. The rearrangement joins TRBV29-1 to TRBJ2-5; D gene unclear. V lost 3 bases to trimming and J lost 5 bases, with 13 bases between them. CDR3 size: 13 residues. In germline, CDR1 is SQVTM, CDR2 ANQGSEA. The CDR3 loop reads CSVEPNPEETQYF. CDR3 DNA sequence: TGCAGCGTTGAGCCCAACCCGGAGGAGACCCAGTACTTC.

As to this clonotype: A junction boundary mismatches the germline segment, possibly from a read error. The chain joins TRBV2 to TRBJ2-2; 8 bases line up with TRBD2. CDR3 size: 17 residues. CDR1 SNHLY and CDR2 FYNNEI come from the germline V gene. The CDR3 coding sequence is TGTGCCTGCAGCCGAAGACTAGCGACCTCGAACACCGGGGAGCTGTTTTTT. Translation gives CACSRRLATSNTGELFF.

The V and J genes are TRBV20-1 and TRBJ1-1; D uncertain. Looked up from germline, CDR1 is DFQATT and CDR2 is SNEGSKA (reference sequence). This CDR3 comprises 13 residues. With 2 bases removed from V and 1 base from J, the gap between germline ends came to 8 bases. The CDR3 nucleotides read TGCAGTGCTAGATCTCACTGGAACACTGAAGCTTTCTTT. Protein product: CSARSHWNTEAFF.

This clonotype appeared many times. The genes are TRBV5-1 and TRBJ2-5; 7 positions match TRBD1. Per the germline V gene, CDR1 is SGHRS and CDR2 is YFSETQ. The V gene end was trimmed by 0 bases and the J gene end by 2 bases; junction bases not matched to a gene: 7. The CDR3 has 16 amino acids. The CDR3 loop reads CASSLVQGPWQETQYF. The CDR3 DNA reads TGCGCCAGCAGCTTGGTACAGGGGCCATGGCAAGAGACCCAGTACTTC.

This clonotype was counted at least ten times. The chain joins TRBV5-1 to TRBJ2-7; 7 nucleotides align to TRBD1. CDR1 is SGHRS, CDR2 YFSETQ, per germline. After removal of 5 bases from V and 0 bases from J, the junction contained 8 bases not matched to a gene. The CDR3 is 15 amino acids. The CDR3 sequence is CASSDPGQSSYEQYF. For the CDR3, the DNA is TGCGCCAGCAGTGACCCGGGACAGAGCTCCTACGAGCAGTACTTC. Supplemented by reference TRBV5-1 and TRBJ2-7, the full variable domain reads KAGVTQTPRYLIKTRGQQVTLSCSPISGHRSVSWYQQTPGQGLQFLFEYFSETQRNKGNFPGRFSGRQFSNSRSEMNVSTLELGDSALYLCASSDPGQSSYEQYFGPGTRLTVT.

This clonotype was detected many times. The chain has TRBV5-5 and TRBJ2-3, with D perhaps matching TRBD1 (6 bases). The CDR3 extends over 14 amino acids. Germline CDR1 is SGHKS and CDR2 is YYEKEE (reference sequence). V lost 0 bases, J lost 4 bases, and 9 bases lay in between. The CDR3 DNA follows: TGTGCCAGCAGCTTGGGGACAGTTTCAGATACGCAGTATTTT. Protein product: CASSLGTVSDTQYF.

The table lists this clonotype with many counts. J is TRBJ1-5 and V is TRBV4-3; 7 bases fit TRBD1. CDR1 and CDR2 from the germline V gene are LGHNA and YSLEER. V dropped 0 bases and J dropped 7; count of bases not matched to a gene: 18. The CDR3 contains 19 residues. The chain's CDR3 is CASSQEGFVTGLPRQPQHF. The CDR3 coding sequence is TGCGCCAGCAGCCAAGAGGGGTTTGTGACAGGGCTCCCTCGGCAGCCCCAGCATTTT.

This clonotype has a handful of counts. The chain links TRBV18 to TRBJ2-1, with D perhaps matching TRBD2 (6 bases). Trimming left V 3 bases short and J 3 bases short, with 9 bases between. Germline values: CDR1 KGHSH, CDR2 LQKENI. The CDR3 consists of 14 residues. CDR3 DNA sequence: TGTGCCAGCTCACCTCTCGGGGGCTACAATGAGCAGTTCTTC. Encoded protein: CASSPLGGYNEQFF.